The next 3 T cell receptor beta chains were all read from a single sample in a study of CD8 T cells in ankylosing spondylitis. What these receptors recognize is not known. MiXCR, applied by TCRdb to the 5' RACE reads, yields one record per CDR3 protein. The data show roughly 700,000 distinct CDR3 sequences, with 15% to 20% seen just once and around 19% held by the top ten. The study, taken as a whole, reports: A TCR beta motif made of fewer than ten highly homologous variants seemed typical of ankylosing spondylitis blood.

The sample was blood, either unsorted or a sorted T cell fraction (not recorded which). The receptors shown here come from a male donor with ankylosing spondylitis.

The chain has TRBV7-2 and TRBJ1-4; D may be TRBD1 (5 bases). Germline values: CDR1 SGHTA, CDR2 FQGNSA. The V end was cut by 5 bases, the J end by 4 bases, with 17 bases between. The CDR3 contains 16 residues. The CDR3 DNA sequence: TGTGCCAGCAGCCTAGTTCGGGACGGCCTTAATGAAAAACTGTTTTTT. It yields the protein CASSLVRDGLNEKLFF.

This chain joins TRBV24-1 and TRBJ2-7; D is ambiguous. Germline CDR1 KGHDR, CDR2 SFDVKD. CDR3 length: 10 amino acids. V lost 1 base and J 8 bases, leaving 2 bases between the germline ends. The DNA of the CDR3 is TGTGCCACCAGTGATTTTAAGCAGTACTTC. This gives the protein CATSDFKQYF.

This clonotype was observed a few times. CDR3 sequence: CASSQLIAYEQYF. CDR3 sequence (DNA): TGCGCCAGCAGCCAATTGATCGCCTACGAGCAGTACTTC. The chain joins TRBV4-1 to TRBJ2-7; D unclear. The germline CDR1 and CDR2 sequences are MGHRA and YSYEKL. The V end lost 2 bases, the J end lost 2 bases, and 7 bases lay between the germline ends. The CDR3 is 13 amino acids.